These 16 T cell receptor beta chains were all obtained from the same sample, sequenced in a study of T cell responses to AZD1222 COVID-19 vaccine. This table comes from immunoSEQ multiplex PCR, and its TCRdb copy is limited to in-frame clones, with some not included. The data show roughly 120,000 clones, about 90% seen once. Source: peripheral blood, taken on day 0 of AZD1222 vaccination. These receptors were obtained from an adult in good health.

The chain combines TRBV15 with TRBJ2-3; D perhaps matches TRBD2 (5 bases). V lost 0 bases to trimming and J lost 4 bases, with 17 bases between them. This CDR3 is built from 17 residues. Germline values: CDR1 LNHNV, CDR2 YYDKDF (reference sequence). In nucleotides, the CDR3 is TGTGCCACCAGCAGAGATTTTACTAGTACAATATCAGATACGCAGTATTTT. Its protein is CATSRDFTSTISDTQYF.

The chain carries TRBV5-1 and TRBJ1-1; possibly TRBD1 for D (5 bases). Looked up from germline, CDR1 is SGHRS and CDR2 is YFSETQ. CDR3 length: 15 residues. Trimming took 5 bases from V and 0 from J, leaving 14 bases between them. The CDR3, as DNA: TGCGCCAGCAGTCGCGGGGGATTAATGAACACTGAAGCTTTCTTT. It yields the protein CASSRGGLMNTEAFF.

The V gene is TRBV19, the J gene TRBJ1-4; 10 nucleotides match TRBD1. V dropped 2 bases and J dropped 6; count of bases not matched to a gene: 9. The CDR3 has 17 amino acids. The germline CDR1 and CDR2 sequences are LNHDA and SQIVND (reference sequence). CDR3 sequence (DNA): TGTGCCAGTAGTATATATCCCGCCGGGACAGGGGATGAAAAACTGTTTTTT. Its translation is CASSIYPAGTGDEKLFF.

V gene TRBV18 combines with J gene TRBJ1-1, with no clear D. The V end was cut by 4 bases, the J end by 0 bases, with 3 bases between. This CDR3 is 12 amino acids long. The germline gives CDR1 KGHSH, CDR2 LQKENI. Here the CDR3 reads CASSLLNTEAFF. CDR3 sequence (DNA): TGTGCCAGCTCACTTTTGAACACTGAAGCTTTCTTT.

The CDR3, as DNA: TGTGCCAGCAGTGAATTGGGGACAGGACCTGAAAAACTGTTTTTT. Protein sequence: CASSELGTGPEKLFF. The chain is built from TRBV2 and TRBJ1-4, with 8 nucleotides matching TRBD1. Germline lookup yields CDR1 SNHLY and CDR2 FYNNEI. The CDR3 is 15 residues long. V shed 2 bases and J 7 bases; nucleotides not matched to a gene: 6.

J is TRBJ2-2 and V is TRBV4-2; D is unresolved. Trimming cost V 4 bases and J 5 bases, with 14 bases left between them. The CDR3 consists of 15 residues. Germline CDR1 reads LGHNA; CDR2 reads YNFKEQ. CDR3 protein: CASSREVRDTGELFF. CDR3 coding DNA: TGTGCCAGCAGCCGAGAAGTAAGGGATACCGGGGAGCTGTTTTTT.

This chain links TRBV4-1 with TRBJ1-2; TRBD1 aligns across 9 bases. The CDR3 contains 16 residues. Germline lookup yields CDR1 MGHRA and CDR2 YSYEKL. V shed 3 bases and J 1 base; nucleotides not matched to a gene: 6. The CDR3 loop reads CASSHGTGKDNYGYTF. CDR3 DNA: TGCGCCAGCAGCCACGGGACAGGGAAGGATAACTATGGCTACACCTTC.

The chain employs TRBV28 and TRBJ2-1, with D perhaps TRBD2 (5 bases). This CDR3 is built from 13 residues. V was cut by 3 bases and J by 6 bases, with 9 bases left in between. Germline V gene lookup returns CDR1 MDHEN and CDR2 SYDVKM. The CDR3, as DNA: TGTGCCAGCAGTTTGGCTAGCCCCAATGAGCAGTTCTTC. Translated, it gives CASSLASPNEQFF.

The CDR3 DNA is TGTGCCACTCGGACAGGGGCCACCCGGGACAATCAGCCCCAGCATTTT. This sequence encodes CATRTGATRDNQPQHF. The rearrangement joins TRBV19 to TRBJ1-5; 9 nucleotides match TRBD1. V was clipped by 10 bases and J by 3 bases; unmatched bases: 13. Germline CDR1 reads LNHDA; CDR2 reads SQIVND (reference sequence). CDR3 length: 16 amino acids.

The chain joins TRBV5-4 to TRBJ2-5, with 14 bases that match TRBD2. The CDR3 has 19 amino acids. Germline CDR1 and CDR2: SGHNT and YYREEE (reference sequence). V was clipped by 6 bases and J by 5 bases; unmatched bases: 18. The CDR3 here is CASNPSGTSGRGWRETQYF. The CDR3 DNA sequence: TGTGCCAGCAACCCCTCCGGGACTAGCGGGAGAGGGTGGAGGGAGACCCAGTACTTC. Variable domain in full (rest from reference TRBV5-4 and TRBJ2-5): ETGVTQSPTHLIKTRGQQVTLRCSSQSGHNTVSWYQQALGQGPQFIFQYYREEENGRGNFPPRFSGLQFPNYSSELNVNALELDDSALYLCASNPSGTSGRGWRETQYFGPGTRLLVL.

The chain uses TRBV10-3 and TRBJ1-5; 10 positions match TRBD1. This CDR3 contains 20 residues. J was trimmed by 1 base and V by 3 bases; bases with no gene match: 15. Germline V gene data show CDR1 as ENHRY and CDR2 as SYGVKD. CDR3 amino acids: CAISETRGSTGGGSNQPQHF. The CDR3 DNA follows: TGTGCCATCAGTGAAACGAGGGGGTCGACAGGGGGCGGGAGCAATCAGCCCCAGCATTTT.

The V call is TRBV28, the J call TRBJ2-2, with TRBD2 identical over 11 bases. V lost 1 base to trimming and J lost 4 bases; unmatched junction nucleotides: 11. Germline values: CDR1 MDHEN, CDR2 SYDVKM. This CDR3 region has 19 residues. In DNA, the CDR3 is TGTGCCAGCAGTTTATTCAGGCCCGGGACTAGCGGCGTCACCGGGGAGCTGTTTTTT. It encodes CASSLFRPGTSGVTGELFF. Together with reference TRBV28 and TRBJ2-2, the CDR3 gives the full variable domain: DVKVTQSSRYLVKRTGEKVFLECVQDMDHENMFWYRQDPGLGLRLIYFSYDVKMKEKGDIPEGYSVSREKKERFSLILESASTNQTSMYLCASSLFRPGTSGVTGELFFGEGSRLTVL.

This chain joins TRBV14 and TRBJ2-1; 8 positions match TRBD1. Losses at the gene ends were 1 base for V and 5 bases for J; bases not matched to a gene: 4. In germline, CDR1 is SGHDN, CDR2 FVKESK. This CDR3 region has 15 residues. In DNA form, the CDR3 reads TGTGCCAGCAGCCAAGCACAGGACAGGGACAATGAGCAGTTCTTC. Translated, it gives CASSQAQDRDNEQFF.

The chain is built from TRBV11-3 and TRBJ1-4; D is possibly TRBD1 (6 bases). The CDR3 is 17 amino acids. The germline CDR1 and CDR2 sequences are SGHNT and YENEEA. V lost 5 bases to trimming and J lost 2 bases, with 18 bases between them. Here the CDR3 DNA reads TGTGCCAGCAGCCAGACAGGTTGGGCAACTACTAATGAAAAACTGTTTTTT. Its protein product is CASSQTGWATTNEKLFF.

This clone was observed a handful of times. This chain connects TRBV2 to TRBJ2-7; 8 bases line up with TRBD1. This CDR3 comprises 14 residues. Looked up from germline, CDR1 is SNHLY and CDR2 is FYNNEI. With V trimmed by 8 bases and J by 3 bases, 9 bases remained unmatched. For the CDR3, the DNA is TGTGCCAGCGGAAAGACAGGGGCCGTCTACGAGCAGTACTTC. Its translation is CASGKTGAVYEQYF.

This chain uses TRBV7-2 with TRBJ2-7, with 7 bases aligning to TRBD1. The germline V gene encodes CDR1 SGHTA and CDR2 FQGNSA. The CDR3 has 14 amino acids. Trimming took 4 bases from V and 0 from J; bases not matched to a gene: 3. CDR3 sequence: CASSSQGLSYEQYF. The CDR3 nucleotides are TGTGCCAGCAGCTCACAGGGGCTCTCCTACGAGCAGTACTTC.